The 29 T cell receptor beta chains below were found in one sample sequenced in a study of healthy donors' naive CD4 and CD8 T cells. A linear amplification protocol produced the TCR libraries from around 0.55 ug of total RNA. TCRdb used MiXCR to reprocess the reads, holding one entry per CDR3 protein. There are roughly 200,000 distinct CDR3 sequences in the sample; about 74% occur only once, and 2% to 2.5% lies in the top ten. Sample: naive CD4+ and CD8+ T cells sorted from blood, pooled from several donors. Receptors originate from a pool of human donors in good health; the sample pools cells from several healthy donors.

This sequence joins TRBV5-6 and TRBJ1-1, with D maybe TRBD1 (6 bases). CDR1 and CDR2 (germline): SGHDT, YYEEEE. Trimming stripped 1 base from V and 9 bases from J, with 7 bases between. The CDR3 spans 11 residues. As DNA, the CDR3 is TGTGCCAGCAGCTTGCGGGGGCAAGCTTTCTTT. Translation gives CASSLRGQAFF.

V usage is TRBV29-1 and J usage is TRBJ1-3; D might be TRBD1 (5 bases). Germline assignment: CDR1 SQVTM and CDR2 ANQGSEA. The CDR3 extends over 14 amino acids. The germline V and J ends were trimmed by 6 bases and 2 bases, with 14 bases remaining between them. CDR3: CSVRSGLTGNTIYF. CDR3 DNA sequence: TGCAGCGTCAGGTCAGGGTTGACTGGAAACACCATATATTTT.

This clonotype was recorded only once. The chain has TRBV6-5 and TRBJ2-7; the D gene is possibly TRBD1 (6 bases). Trimming removed 6 bases from V and 3 bases from J, with 12 bases in between. This CDR3 is 13 amino acids long. Germline V lookup: CDR1 MNHEY, CDR2 SVGAGI. CDR3 residues: CASSRTESYEQYF. CDR3 coding DNA: TGTGCCAGCAGCAGGACAGAGAGCTACGAGCAGTACTTC.

The chain recombines TRBV30 with TRBJ2-1, with 9 bases that match TRBD1. Germline lookup yields CDR1 GTSNPN and CDR2 SVGIG (reference sequence). CDR3 size: 13 residues. Germline trimming cut 4 bases from V and 5 bases from J; bases unmatched to any gene: 3. The CDR3: CAWTGTGHNEQFF. DNA for the CDR3: TGTGCCTGGACCGGGACAGGGCACAATGAGCAGTTCTTC.

The rearrangement links TRBV6-5 to TRBJ1-3; no clear D. V lost 2 bases and J 0 bases, leaving 5 bases between the germline ends. The V gene's germline CDR1 is MNHEY and CDR2 SVGAGI. This CDR3 is built from 14 residues. Here the CDR3 reads CASSYGDSGNTIYF. CDR3 DNA sequence: TGTGCCAGCAGTTACGGGGACTCTGGAAACACCATATATTTT.

This clonotype was seen more than once but under ten times. CDR3 nucleotide sequence: TGCAGCGTTGAAGTGAGCGGGGAGACCCAGTACTTC. Amino acid sequence: CSVEVSGETQYF. This rearrangement joins TRBV29-1 to TRBJ2-5; D might be TRBD2 (6 bases). CDR1 is SQVTM and CDR2 is ANQGSEA in the germline V gene. The V gene lost 1 base and the J gene lost 5 bases, with 8 bases spanning the gap. The CDR3 sequence is 12 residues long.

The chain is built from TRBV19 and TRBJ2-5, with TRBD1 matching over 8 bases. V shed 10 bases, J shed 1 base, and the junction held 8 bases outside the gene matches. Germline assignment: CDR1 LNHDA and CDR2 SQIVND (reference sequence). CDR3 length equals 14 residues. CDR3 in amino acids: CATARQGIQETQYF. In nucleotides, the CDR3 is TGTGCCACCGCCCGACAGGGGATCCAAGAGACCCAGTACTTC. Using reference TRBV19 and TRBJ2-5 for the parts outside the CDR3, the full variable domain is DGGITQSPKYLFRKEGQNVTLSCEQNLNHDAMYWYRQDPGQGLRLIYYSQIVNDFQKGDIAEGYSVSREKKESFPLTVTSAQKNPTAFYLCATARQGIQETQYFGPGTRLLVL.

The chain employs TRBV5-5 and TRBJ1-1; no definite D call. Germline V lookup: CDR1 SGHKS, CDR2 YYEKEE (reference sequence). CDR3 length equals 14 residues. The ends were cut back, 4 bases at V and 1 base at J, with 11 bases in the middle. The DNA of the CDR3 is TGTGCCAGCAGCGTAGGGCGGACGAACACTGAAGCTTTCTTT. This encodes CASSVGRTNTEAFF. The entire variable domain, with the rest obtained from reference TRBV5-5 and TRBJ1-1, is as follows: DAGVTQSPTHLIKTRGQQVTLRCSPISGHKSVSWYQQVLGQGPQFIFQYYEKEERGRGNFPDRFSARQFPNYSSELNVNALLLGDSALYLCASSVGRTNTEAFFGQGTRLTVV.

The genes are TRBV5-4 and TRBJ2-1; 8 bases are a match to TRBD2. Germline CDR1 reads SGHNT; CDR2 reads YYREEE (reference sequence). V lost 3 bases, J lost 8 bases, and 7 bases stayed unmatched. This CDR3 region has 14 residues. CDR3 sequence: CASSSGDSGDEQFF. For the CDR3, the DNA is TGTGCCAGCAGCTCGGGAGATAGCGGGGATGAGCAGTTCTTC. Filled out from reference TRBV5-4 and TRBJ2-1, the complete variable domain reads ETGVTQSPTHLIKTRGQQVTLRCSSQSGHNTVSWYQQALGQGPQFIFQYYREEENGRGNFPPRFSGLQFPNYSSELNVNALELDDSALYLCASSSGDSGDEQFFGPGTRLTVL.

The V and J genes are TRBV6-2 or TRBV6-3 and TRBJ1-1, with a tentative D call TRBD1 (5 bases). CDR3 length: 15 residues. V lost 0 bases and J lost 0, with 8 bases in between. Germline values: CDR1 MNHEY, CDR2 SVGEGT. CDR3 sequence reads: CASSYSAGMNTEAFF. Written as DNA, the CDR3 is TGTGCCAGCAGTTACTCGGCAGGGATGAACACTGAAGCTTTCTTT.

The CDR3 loop reads CSVDFRLVGGPNVYNEQFF. The CDR3 DNA reads TGCAGCGTTGATTTTAGACTAGTCGGGGGCCCAAACGTCTACAATGAGCAGTTCTTC. This rearrangement joins TRBV29-1 to TRBJ2-1, with D possibly being TRBD1 or TRBD2 (6 bases each). Per germline, CDR1 SQVTM and CDR2 ANQGSEA. The V end lost 3 bases, the J end lost 3 bases, and 27 bases lay between the germline ends. This CDR3 contains 19 residues.

This clonotype has more than one count but fewer than ten. The chain has TRBV19 and TRBJ2-2, with 8 bases fitting TRBD2. Germline V gene lookup returns CDR1 LNHDA and CDR2 SQIVND (reference sequence). V was clipped by 7 bases and J by 5 bases; unmatched bases: 9. The CDR3 loop spans 15 amino acids. The CDR3 region has the DNA TGTGCCAGTAAGGACGGGAGGGCCCCAACCGGGGAGCTGTTTTTT. This gives the protein CASKDGRAPTGELFF.

This clonotype has only a few counts. The V gene is TRBV27, the J gene TRBJ2-5; the D is unclear. V was trimmed by 5 bases and J by 3 bases, leaving 31 bases between them. This CDR3 region has 20 residues. CDR1 MNHEY and CDR2 SMNVEV come from the germline V gene (reference sequence). The CDR3, as DNA: TGTGCCAGCAGTGCCCGCCGACTCTCATCCGGGCTCCCCCTGAAAGAGACCCAGTACTTC. Protein: CASSARRLSSGLPLKETQYF.

This clonotype was recorded only once. The V and J genes are TRBV29-1 and TRBJ2-3; a possible D gene is TRBD2 (5 bases). CDR1 and CDR2 (germline): SQVTM, ANQGSEA. The CDR3 is 12 amino acids. In DNA form, the CDR3 reads TGCAGTACGTCCGGGGTCGGGGATACGCAGTATTTT. Encoded protein: CSTSGVGDTQYF.

The chain employs TRBV18 and TRBJ2-7; 8 bases agree with TRBD1. This CDR3 spans 15 amino acids. CDR1 KGHSH and CDR2 LQKENI come from the germline V gene. The J segment lost 0 bases and the V segment lost 0 bases, leaving 1 base of the junction unmatched. The DNA of the CDR3 is TGTGCCAGCTCACCACCCGGGACAGGCTCCTACGAGCAGTACTTC. It translates to CASSPPGTGSYEQYF. The full variable domain, rest sourced from reference TRBV18 and TRBJ2-7, is NAGVMQNPRHLVRRRGQEARLRCSPMKGHSHVYWYRQLPEEGLKFMVYLQKENIIDESGMPKERFSAEFPKEGPSILRIQQVVRGDSAAYFCASSPPGTGSYEQYFGPGTRLTVT.

CDR3 loop: CASSRQEQREAFF. In DNA, the CDR3 is TGTGCCAGTAGCAGACAGGAGCAAAGGGAAGCTTTCTTT. The J gene is TRBJ1-1, the V gene TRBV19; D might be TRBD1 (6 bases). Germline lookup yields CDR1 LNHDA and CDR2 SQIVND (reference sequence). V was clipped by 6 bases and J by 8 bases, with 16 bases between them. There are 13 residues in the CDR3.

V gene TRBV29-1 combines with J gene TRBJ2-1, with 8 bases fitting TRBD2. This CDR3 comprises 15 residues. Germline loops: CDR1 SQVTM, CDR2 ANQGSEA. Trimming took 5 bases from V and 8 from J; bases not matched to a gene: 14. The CDR3 region is CSVIKDSGIVYEQFF. The CDR3 coding sequence is TGCAGCGTTATCAAAGATAGCGGGATTGTATATGAGCAGTTCTTC.

The chain joins TRBV6-1 to TRBJ2-7; perhaps TRBD1 as D (6 bases). The CDR3 has 12 residues. Germline CDR1 reads MNHNS; CDR2 reads SASEGT. V lost 11 bases, J lost 3 bases, and 14 bases lay in between. The CDR3 protein is CAGSTRGYEQYF. The CDR3 DNA reads TGTGCCGGATCGACCAGGGGCTACGAGCAGTACTTC.

The gene calls are TRBV21-1 and TRBJ2-1; the table's D call, TRBD2, was not checked against the DNA. TRBV21-1 has pseudogene status. This CDR3 contains 15 residues. CDR3 coding DNA: TGTGCCAGCAGGTATCTAGCGGCTCCCTACAATGAGCAGTTCTTC. Protein: CASRYLAAPYNEQFF.

This clonotype has just a few counts. V usage is TRBV19 and J usage is TRBJ2-7; tentative D call: TRBD1 (6 bases). There are 13 residues in the CDR3. Germline CDR1 and CDR2: LNHDA and SQIVND (reference sequence). V dropped 3 bases and J dropped 2 bases, with 8 bases sitting between them. In DNA, the CDR3 is TGTGCCAGTAGTATCGGACAGCCCTACGAGCAGTACTTC. This codes for CASSIGQPYEQYF.

The chain is built from TRBV5-6 and TRBJ2-1, with 7 bases lining up with TRBD2. From germline, CDR1 is SGHDT and CDR2 YYEEEE. This CDR3 contains 16 residues. Losses at the gene ends were 1 base for V and 2 bases for J; bases not matched to a gene: 6. CDR3 amino acids: CASSLTTSETYNEQFF. The CDR3 DNA reads TGTGCCAGCAGCTTGACCACTAGCGAGACCTACAATGAGCAGTTCTTC. Using reference TRBV5-6 and TRBJ2-1 for the parts outside the CDR3, the full variable domain is DAGVTQSPTHLIKTRGQQVTLRCSPKSGHDTVSWYQQALGQGPQFIFQYYEEEERQRGNFPDRFSGHQFPNYSSELNVNALLLGDSALYLCASSLTTSETYNEQFFGPGTRLTVL.

This clonotype was seen once. J is TRBJ2-1 and V is TRBV29-1; 9 nucleotides line up with TRBD2. V gave up 5 bases and J gave up 6 bases; unmatched junction bases: 5. Germline V lookup: CDR1 SQVTM, CDR2 ANQGSEA. The CDR3 loop spans 13 amino acids. As DNA, the CDR3 is TGCAGCGTTCGCGGGAGGGCCCTCAATGAGCAGTTCTTC. Its translation is CSVRGRALNEQFF.

The rearrangement links TRBV18 to TRBJ2-7; unclear D gene. Trimming removed 2 bases from V and 2 bases from J, with 13 bases in between. CDR1 is KGHSH and CDR2 is LQKENI in the germline V gene. The CDR3 consists of 15 residues. CDR3 nucleotides: TGTGCCAGCTCACCATCACTGTTCTCCACCTACGAGCAGTACTTC. Amino acid sequence: CASSPSLFSTYEQYF.

The chain joins TRBV2 to TRBJ2-5; TRBD1 agrees at 7 bases. The junction had 15 bases not matched to a gene; V was cut back by 6 bases and J by 5 bases. Germline CDR1 is SNHLY and CDR2 is FYNNEI. The CDR3 length is 16 residues. In DNA form, the CDR3 reads TGTGCCAGCAGCTTAGAAGCAGGGGGACCTGGCGAGACCCAGTACTTC. Translation gives CASSLEAGGPGETQYF.

This clonotype occurred a few times. The rearrangement uses TRBV27 and TRBJ2-7; D gene ambiguous. Trimming removed 2 bases from V and 2 bases from J, with 10 bases in between. Per germline, CDR1 MNHEY and CDR2 SMNVEV (reference sequence). The CDR3 is made up of 14 amino acids. CDR3 coding DNA: TGTGCCAGCAGTTTAAAAGGTTTGGCCTACGAGCAGTACTTC. This codes for CASSLKGLAYEQYF.

V is TRBV19 and J is TRBJ1-2, with D possibly being TRBD1 (5 bases). The V end was cut by 4 bases, the J end by 6 bases, with 12 bases between. CDR1 and CDR2 from the germline V gene are LNHDA and SQIVND (reference sequence). This CDR3 has 13 amino acids. The CDR3 nucleotides read TGTGCCAGTAGTAGGCGAACAGGTGATGGCTACACCTTC. It specifies CASSRRTGDGYTF.

This sequence joins TRBV29-1 and TRBJ2-7; D may correspond to TRBD1 or TRBD2 (6 bases each). V was pared by 4 bases and J by 2 bases, with 9 bases between. CDR1 and CDR2 (germline): SQVTM, ANQGSEA. The CDR3 runs to 12 residues. The CDR3 coding sequence is TGCAGCGTTGTGGAGGGGGCCTACGAGCAGTACTTC. Its protein product is CSVVEGAYEQYF.

V usage is TRBV29-1 and J usage is TRBJ2-7; tentatively, D is TRBD1 or TRBD2 (5 bases each). Trimming shortened V by 3 bases and J by 8 bases, and 23 bases separated the two germline ends. Per germline, CDR1 SQVTM and CDR2 ANQGSEA. The CDR3 covers 15 residues. The CDR3 sequence: CSVDVRLGPRGQQYF. The CDR3 coding sequence is TGCAGCGTTGACGTGCGATTGGGACCCCGCGGTCAGCAGTACTTC.

V usage is TRBV29-1 and J usage is TRBJ2-1; unclear D gene. V lost 7 bases and J lost 6, with 7 bases in between. The CDR3 is made up of 10 amino acids. Germline lookup yields CDR1 SQVTM and CDR2 ANQGSEA. CDR3: CSAHSNEQFF. The CDR3 DNA reads as TGCAGCGCACACAGCAATGAGCAGTTCTTC.